Below, one T cell receptor beta chain is given with its context. Its specificity is unknown. Germline CDR1 SGHRS, CDR2 YFSETQ. Trimming cost V 3 bases and J 0 bases; bases outside gene matches: 6. The CDR3 contains 16 residues. This specimen belongs to a study of a mutant IDH1 vaccine in newly diagnosed glioma. Study-wide context: With temozolomide cycles, or 4-6 weeks after radiotherapy alone, vaccination was started. Beforehand, treatment had been radiotherapy, temozolomide, or both; the majority received both. The treated group averaged 40.4 years old and was roughly 60% male, 37.5% female. General study findings and limits: Detectable vaccine-induced immune responses arose in almost 95% of patients.

Time point in this sample: week 11, during vaccination. The vaccine gave 300 ug of a 20-mer mutant IDH1 peptide subcutaneously per dose. Libraries were prepared by immunoSEQ multiplex PCR; TCRdb keeps only in-frame clonotypes and omits some of them. The table has 25,000 to 35,000 clones, 90% seen once. The sample was PBMCs, taken from a glioma patient whose treatment included an IDH1 peptide vaccine. The chain is built from TRBV5-1 and TRBJ2-1; 7 nucleotides match TRBD1. The clonotype originates from a man between 18 and 29 years old with glioma. The CDR3 bases are TGCGCCAGCAGCTCGGGACAGCGAAGCTCCTACAATGAGCAGTTCTTC. Translated: CASSSGQRSSYNEQFF.